The rows below give T cell receptor beta chains drawn from one sample of a study of PD-1 blockade in classical Hodgkin lymphoma. The assay was immunoSEQ multiplex PCR, and TCRdb's table has in-frame clones only and misses some. The repertoire includes 90,000 to 100,000 clones, more than 90% of them detected once, and about 2.5% sits in the top ten. Sequenced material: peripheral blood mononuclear cells (PBMCs), taken at baseline. The receptor set was obtained from a human donor with classical Hodgkin lymphoma. CDR3s include the opening cysteine and the closing phenylalanine or tryptophan. Fields, in order: J gene, D gene, V gene, CDR3 length, clone size, CDR3 protein, CDR3 DNA. D genes are given only for firm matches. Size is omitted from some rows. Given values are once, few, many or a class for expanded clones.

TRBJ1-5,-,TRBV15,17,-,CATSRDLRGGSNQPQHF,TGTGCCACCAGCAGAGATCTTAGAGGGGGGAGCAATCAGCCCCAGCATTTT
TRBJ1-1,-,TRBV6-5,13,-,CASLTWGRTEAFF,TGTGCCAGCTTGACATGGGGGCGAACTGAAGCTTTCTTT
TRBJ2-5,TRBD2,TRBV5-1,17,-,CASSQRISGRAEETQYF,TGCGCCAGCAGCCAACGTATTAGCGGGAGGGCCGAGGAGACCCAGTACTTC
TRBJ1-2,TRBD1,TRBV27,13,-,CASRSTGGYGYTF,TGTGCCAGCAGATCGACAGGGGGCTATGGCTACACCTTC
TRBJ1-4,-,TRBV10-1,13,-,CASRGQLNEKLFF,TGCGCCAGCCGCGGACAGCTCAATGAAAAACTGTTTTTT
TRBJ1-5,-,TRBV18,13,-,CASSPNSNQPQHF,TGTGCCAGCTCACCAAATAGCAATCAGCCCCAGCATTTT
TRBJ2-5,-,TRBV7-7,14,-,CASSLARQGETQYF,TGTGCCAGCAGCTTAGCGCGTCAGGGGGAGACCCAGTACTTC
TRBJ2-7,-,TRBV6-5,14,-,CASSYTFSENEQYF,TGTGCCAGCAGTTACACGTTTAGCGAAAACGAGCAGTACTTC
TRBJ2-3,TRBD2,TRBV7-9,15,-,CASSLGSGSTDTQYF,TGTGCCAGCAGCTTAGGTAGCGGGAGCACAGATACGCAGTATTTT
TRBJ2-4,-,TRBV27,13,-,CASSVNPGGLAYF,TGTGCCAGCAGTGTAAATCCCGGGGGTTTGGCGTACTTC
TRBJ2-1,TRBD2,TRBV19,16,-,CASSPQGLAGAVEQFF,TGTGCCAGTAGTCCTCAGGGACTAGCGGGAGCGGTTGAGCAGTTCTTC
TRBJ1-1,-,TRBV28,12,-,CASSQSTTEAFF,TGTGCCAGCAGTCAGTCGACCACTGAAGCTTTCTTT
TRBJ2-1,-,TRBV7-9,15,-,CASSLVSRGDNEQFF,TGTGCCAGCAGCTTAGTCAGCAGGGGAGACAATGAGCAGTTCTTC
TRBJ2-7,TRBD1,TRBV27,13,-,CASSRDRGFEQYF,TGTGCCAGCAGTCGGGACAGGGGATTCGAGCAGTACTTC
TRBJ2-6,-,TRBV28,15,-,CASTEGASGANVLTF,TGTGCCAGCACCGAAGGGGCCTCTGGGGCCAACGTCCTGACTTTC
TRBJ1-5,-,TRBV27,11,-,CASGMVQPQHF,TGTGCCAGCGGGATGGTCCAGCCCCAGCATTTT
TRBJ2-5,-,TRBV20-1,10,-,CSAYKETQYF,TGCAGTGCCTATAAAGAGACCCAGTACTTC
TRBJ2-2,-,TRBV12-2,19,-,CASRSLPRAGTTLTGELFF,TGTGCAAGTCGCTCCCTTCCTCGAGCTGGGACTACTCTAACCGGGGAGCTGTTTTTT
TRBJ2-7,TRBD2,TRBV18,17,-,CASSPGTSGSKPYEQYF,TGTGCCAGCTCACCTGGGACTAGCGGGAGTAAGCCCTACGAGCAGTACTTC
TRBJ2-5,-,TRBV30,12,-,CAWSLLGVTQYF,TGTGCCTGGAGCCTCCTAGGCGTGACCCAGTACTTC
TRBJ2-7,-,TRBV6-5,14,-,CASYKRGRTYEQYF,TGTGCCAGCTATAAGCGCGGCAGAACTTACGAGCAGTACTTC
TRBJ1-4,-,TRBV6-1,15,-,CASSPLVATNEKLFF,TGTGCCAGCAGTCCACTCGTCGCAACTAATGAAAAACTGTTTTTT
TRBJ2-3,-,TRBV7-9,10,-,CASSLVAQYF,TGTGCCAGCAGCTTAGTGGCGCAGTATTTT
TRBJ1-1,-,TRBV5-1,14,-,CASSLVPGQLEAFF,TGCGCCAGCAGCTTGGTTCCCGGACAGCTTGAAGCTTTCTTT
TRBJ2-1,TRBD2,TRBV5-4,17,-,CASSLLGASGFYNEQFF,TGTGCCAGCAGCTTGTTAGGGGCTAGCGGATTCTACAATGAGCAGTTCTTC
TRBJ2-5,TRBD1,TRBV27,15,-,CASSLGTGGAETQYF,TGTGCCAGCAGTCTCGGGACAGGGGGCGCCGAGACCCAGTACTTC
TRBJ2-7,-,TRBV4-1,14,-,CASSQEKHSYEQYF,TGCGCCAGCAGCCAAGAGAAGCACTCCTACGAGCAGTACTTC
TRBJ2-7,-,TRBV2,12,-,CASSVVGNEQYF,TGTGCCAGCAGTGTGGTGGGCAACGAGCAGTACTTC
TRBJ1-1,-,TRBV18,13,-,CASSRQVNTEAFF,TGTGCCAGCTCACGTCAGGTGAACACTGAAGCTTTCTTT
TRBJ2-7,-,TRBV6-5,14,-,CASKIQMGASEQYF,TGTGCCAGCAAAATTCAGATGGGGGCCTCCGAGCAGTACTTC
TRBJ2-1,TRBD2,TRBV9,16,once,CASSVGGTSGFNEQFF,TGTGCCAGCAGCGTAGGGGGGACTAGCGGGTTCAATGAGCAGTTCTTC
TRBJ2-7,TRBD2,TRBV29-1,14,-,CSVEVTSDPYEQYF,TGCAGCGTTGAAGTTACTAGCGATCCCTACGAGCAGTACTTC
TRBJ1-2,-,TRBV19,13,few,CASSTFPHYGYTF,TGTGCCAGTAGTACATTCCCCCATTATGGCTACACCTTC
TRBJ2-6,-,TRBV5-1,15,-,CASSLGGSGANVLTF,TGCGCCAGCAGCTTGGGCGGGTCTGGGGCCAACGTCCTGACTTTC
TRBJ2-1,TRBD2,TRBV6-1,14,-,CASGGEGRFNEQFF,TGTGCCAGCGGGGGGGAGGGTCGATTCAATGAGCAGTTCTTC
TRBJ2-1,TRBD2,TRBV30,15,-,CAWSPAAGDFNEQFF,TGTGCCTGGAGCCCCGCGGCGGGAGATTTCAATGAGCAGTTCTTC
TRBJ2-7,-,TRBV12-5,13,-,CASGSVLGLEQYF,TGTGCTAGTGGTTCGGTCCTGGGGCTCGAGCAGTACTTC
TRBJ2-7,TRBD1,TRBV27,15,-,CASSLSRTGAYEQYF,TGTGCCAGCAGTTTATCCCGGACAGGGGCCTACGAGCAGTACTTC
TRBJ1-2,TRBD1,TRBV5-5,13,-,CASSPQGVGGYTF,TGTGCCAGCAGCCCGCAGGGGGTCGGTGGCTACACCTTC
TRBJ1-1,-,TRBV19,14,-,CASSIDLRNTEAFF,TGTGCCAGTAGTATAGACCTGAGGAACACTGAAGCTTTCTTT
TRBJ2-3,TRBD2,TRBV9,15,-,CASSASGTITDTQYF,TGTGCCAGCAGCGCTAGCGGGACTATCACAGATACGCAGTATTTT
TRBJ1-2,-,TRBV29-1,11,few,CSVDSFYGYTF,TGCAGCGTTGACAGTTTCTATGGCTACACCTTC
TRBJ2-1,TRBD2,TRBV5-5,17,-,CASSLDVGLAVYNEQFF,TGTGCCAGCAGCCTCGACGTAGGACTAGCGGTCTACAATGAGCAGTTCTTC
TRBJ2-7,TRBD2,TRBV4-2,15,-,CASSQETSGGYEQYF,TGTGCCAGCAGCCAAGAGACTAGCGGGGGCTACGAGCAGTACTTC
TRBJ2-3,TRBD2,TRBV15,15,-,CATSRGTSGSRAQYF,TGTGCCACCAGCAGAGGGACTAGCGGGAGTAGGGCGCAGTATTTT
TRBJ2-7,-,TRBV29-1,11,-,CSVVAAYEQYF,TGCAGCGTTGTAGCGGCCTACGAGCAGTACTTC
TRBJ1-2,-,TRBV19,16,-,CASRDRGAGKSYGYTF,TGTGCCAGTAGGGACCGGGGGGCAGGGAAGAGCTATGGCTACACCTTC
TRBJ2-3,-,TRBV7-3,16,once,CASSSTPDRSTDTQYF,TGTGCCAGCAGCTCCACACCGGATAGAAGCACAGATACGCAGTATTTT
TRBJ2-1,-,TRBV6-5,12,-,CASSYSVNEQFF,TGTGCCAGCAGTTACTCAGTTAATGAGCAGTTCTTC
TRBJ2-3,-,TRBV29-1,14,-,CSVVVGGRTDTQYF,TGCAGCGTTGTTGTTGGGGGCCGCACAGATACGCAGTATTTT
TRBJ2-7,-,TRBV27,13,-,CASSLRLRGEQYF,TGTGCCAGCAGTTTACGACTTAGGGGCGAGCAGTACTTC
TRBJ2-3,TRBD2,TRBV6-1,14,-,CASRPAGGSDTQYF,TGTGCCAGCCGTCCGGCGGGAGGGTCAGATACGCAGTATTTT